The next 32 T cell receptor beta chains were all read from a single sample in a study of cytomegalovirus exposure and HLA in healthy donors. The PCR made use of 60 Vbeta and 13 Jbeta primers. Generated by immunoSEQ multiplex PCR, the TCRdb table keeps only in-frame clones and is missing some. The table shows around 190,000 clones, with over 70% occurring only once. Sequences were obtained from PBMCs. These receptors came from a woman younger than 45 in good health and CMV-seropositive.

This clone was counted between two and nine times. This chain connects TRBV29-1 to TRBJ2-3; D gene uncertain. Trimming cost V 1 base and J 6 bases, with 8 bases left between them. The CDR3 consists of 12 residues. In germline, CDR1 is SQVTM, CDR2 ANQGSEA. As DNA, the CDR3 is TGCAGCGTTGAAGGGCGGTTCGATACGCAGTATTTT. Protein: CSVEGRFDTQYF.

This clone was picked up a small number of times. The V and J genes are TRBV2 and TRBJ1-5, with a possible D match to TRBD1 (5 bases). V was clipped by 3 bases and J by 1 base, with 7 bases between them. The length of the CDR3 is 14 residues. Germline CDR1 reads SNHLY; CDR2 reads FYNNEI. DNA for the CDR3: TGTGCCAGCAGTGACAGGGTGAGCAATCAGCCCCAGCATTTT. It yields the protein CASSDRVSNQPQHF. Full variable domain (outside the CDR3, taken from reference TRBV2 and TRBJ1-5): EPEVTQTPSHQVTQMGQEVILRCVPISNHLYFYWYRQILGQKVEFLVSFYNNEISEKSEIFDDQFSVERPDGSNFTLKIRSTKLEDSAMYFCASSDRVSNQPQHFGDGTRLSIL.

J is TRBJ2-7 and V is TRBV5-1, with 7 bases aligning to TRBD2. The V segment lost 0 bases and the J segment 4 bases; nucleotides outside the gene matches: 7. Germline CDR1 is SGHRS and CDR2 is YFSETQ. The CDR3 runs to 15 residues. CDR3 coding DNA: TGCGCCAGCAGCTTGGCCGGGGACGGGGGGTACGAGCAGTACTTC. It yields the protein CASSLAGDGGYEQYF.

This clone occurred once. The V call is TRBV28, the J call TRBJ2-7, with 10 positions matching TRBD2. Germline values: CDR1 MDHEN, CDR2 SYDVKM. The CDR3 consists of 16 residues. The ends lost 5 bases at V and 5 bases at J; junction bases unmatched: 12. In nucleotides, the CDR3 is TGTGCCAGCAGTACCCTAAGCGGGAGGGAAGTCCACGAGCAGTACTTC. The encoded protein is CASSTLSGREVHEQYF.

The J gene is TRBJ1-6, the V gene TRBV19; 9 nucleotides line up with TRBD1. The CDR3 is made up of 15 amino acids. Germline V lookup: CDR1 LNHDA, CDR2 SQIVND (reference sequence). The V gene end was trimmed by 7 bases and the J gene end by 5 bases; junction bases not matched to a gene: 6. The CDR3 sequence is CASTIGTGNNSPLHF. In DNA, the CDR3 is TGTGCCAGTACCATAGGGACAGGGAATAATTCACCCCTCCACTTT.

This sequence joins TRBV10-2 and TRBJ1-6, with 10 bases lining up with TRBD1. CDR1 is WSHSY, CDR2 SAAADI, per germline. CDR3 size: 13 residues. The CDR3 sequence is CCTGQGTNSPLHF. The DNA of the CDR3 is TGCTGCACGGGACAGGGGACGAATTCACCCCTCCACTTT.

This chain joins TRBV28 and TRBJ2-1, with 13 bases matching TRBD2. The CDR3 loop spans 16 amino acids. Per germline, CDR1 MDHEN and CDR2 SYDVKM. V was pared by 5 bases and J by 10 bases, with 11 bases of the junction left unmatched. The CDR3 loop is CASSQTSGRVWHEQFF. In DNA, the CDR3 is TGTGCCAGCAGTCAAACTAGCGGGAGGGTCTGGCACGAGCAGTTCTTC.

This clone was counted between two and nine times. The chain recombines TRBV5-4 with TRBJ2-5, with 7 bases that match TRBD1. V was clipped by 3 bases and J by 9 bases; unmatched bases: 11. The CDR3 is made up of 14 amino acids. Per the germline V gene, CDR1 is SGHNT and CDR2 is YYREEE (reference sequence). The DNA of the CDR3 is TGTGCCAGCAGCTCTCAGACAGGGTTGGAGGCCCAGTACTTC. As protein: CASSSQTGLEAQYF.

The chain recombines TRBV2 with TRBJ2-1; the match to TRBD2 covers 11 bases. This CDR3 contains 15 residues. The trim removed 6 bases at V and 6 bases at J, leaving 7 bases unmatched. Germline CDR1 is SNHLY and CDR2 is FYNNEI. CDR3 sequence (DNA): TGTGCCAGCAGCCGACTAGCGGGAACAGTCAATGAGCAGTTCTTC. Its translation is CASSRLAGTVNEQFF.

This clone is labeled as medium-sized (0.01 to 0.1%). The CDR3 sequence: CASSPWTGGGEQYF. In DNA, the CDR3 is TGTGCCAGCAGCCCCTGGACAGGGGGCGGGGAGCAGTACTTC. The V call is TRBV7-2, the J call TRBJ2-7, with TRBD1 matching over 11 bases. The CDR3 runs 14 residues. Trimming cost V 5 bases and J 7 bases; bases outside gene matches: 7. Germline loops: CDR1 SGHTA, CDR2 FQGNSA.

This rearrangement joins TRBV13 to TRBJ2-1; D is perhaps TRBD2 (5 bases). V lost 5 bases, J lost 9 bases, and 23 bases lay in between. This CDR3 spans 16 amino acids. Germline V gives CDR1 PRHDT, CDR2 FYEKMQ (reference sequence). CDR3 sequence: CASSREGLGGWSEQFF. The CDR3 nucleotides are TGTGCCAGCAGCCGCGAGGGTCTAGGAGGTTGGAGTGAGCAGTTCTTC.

This chain uses TRBV25-1 with TRBJ2-5; D is unclear. With the DNA end fitting TRBJ2-7 better, the J assignment may be wrong. The CDR3 is 12 residues long. CDR1 is MGHDK and CDR2 is SYGVNS in the germline V gene. This CDR3 reads CASSLGPNEQYF. CDR3 bases: TGTGCCAGCAGTCTGGGCCCCAACGAGCAGTACTTC.

The CDR3 nucleotides read TGTGCCACCAGCAGAGATAGCGGATCCTACAATGAGCAGTTCTTC. Translating gives CATSRDSGSYNEQFF. The J gene is TRBJ2-1, the V gene TRBV15; weak D call: TRBD2 (6 bases). CDR1 and CDR2 (germline): LNHNV, YYDKDF (reference sequence). CDR3 length: 15 residues. V gave up 0 bases and J gave up 1 base, with 7 bases separating them.

This clone was counted only a few times. The chain has TRBV11-3 and TRBJ1-4; 7 nucleotides align to TRBD1. Trimming cost V 5 bases and J 16 bases; bases outside gene matches: 19. The length of the CDR3 is 15 residues. Per germline, CDR1 SGHNT and CDR2 YENEEA. The CDR3 loop reads CASSHLLNNRGRRFF. CDR3 DNA: TGTGCCAGCAGCCATCTACTGAATAACAGGGGAAGGCGGTTTTTT.

The genes are TRBV18 and TRBJ2-5; D is unresolved. TRBJ2-7 matches the DNA end more closely, so the J call is doubtful. From germline, CDR1 is KGHSH and CDR2 LQKENI. This CDR3 contains 13 residues. The CDR3 reads CASSPQSSYEQYF. In nucleotides, the CDR3 is TGTGCCAGCTCACCACAGAGCTCCTACGAGCAGTACTTC.

The rearrangement joins TRBV6-5 to TRBJ1-2, with D perhaps matching TRBD1 (5 bases). Per germline, CDR1 MNHEY and CDR2 SVGAGI. CDR3 size: 12 residues. V was shortened by 10 bases and J by 3 bases, with 12 bases between the two germline ends. CDR3 coding DNA: TGTGCCACGGGGGGTCCAGACTATGGCTACACCTTC. Translated: CATGGPDYGYTF.

The V gene is TRBV14, the J gene TRBJ2-1; the D gene is possibly TRBD2 (5 bases). The germline V and J ends were trimmed by 3 bases and 4 bases, with 13 bases remaining between them. CDR1 is SGHDN and CDR2 is FVKESK in the germline V gene. The CDR3 spans 15 residues. CDR3 in DNA: TGTGCCAGCAGCCATCGACGGGAACCGTACAATGAGCAGTTCTTC. As protein: CASSHRREPYNEQFF.

V and J are TRBV29-1 and TRBJ1-2, with TRBD1 matching 8 bases. Germline loops: CDR1 SQVTM, CDR2 ANQGSEA. The J segment lost 8 bases and the V segment lost 5 bases, leaving 7 bases of the junction unmatched. The CDR3 sequence is 12 residues long. The CDR3 region has the DNA TGCAGCGTTCGCGACAGGGGAGGAGGCTACACCTTC. This gives the protein CSVRDRGGGYTF.

The V and J genes are TRBV6-5 and TRBJ2-7; D gene ambiguous. Germline V gene data show CDR1 as MNHEY and CDR2 as SVGAGI. The CDR3 consists of 14 residues. V lost 2 bases to trimming and J lost 0 bases, with 8 bases between them. CDR3 sequence: CASSYGQYSYEQYF. CDR3 coding DNA: TGTGCCAGCAGTTACGGGCAGTACTCCTACGAGCAGTACTTC.

This rearrangement joins TRBV5-4 to TRBJ1-4; no clear D gene. Germline CDR1 is SGHNT and CDR2 is YYREEE (reference sequence). Trimming took off 5 bases at V and 3 bases at J, with 8 bases between the two ends. The CDR3 sequence is 13 residues long. CDR3 amino acids: CASSREANEKLFF. The CDR3 region has the DNA TGTGCCAGCAGTAGGGAGGCTAATGAAAAACTGTTTTTT.

This rearrangement joins TRBV25-1 to TRBJ2-5; D possibly corresponds to TRBD2 (5 bases). The germline V gene encodes CDR1 MGHDK and CDR2 SYGVNS. V was clipped by 1 base and J by 5 bases, with 11 bases between them. The CDR3 loop spans 14 amino acids. CDR3 nucleotide sequence: TGTGCCAGCAGTGAATCGAGAGGGTGGGAGACCCAGTACTTC. It encodes CASSESRGWETQYF.

V is TRBV2 and J is TRBJ2-1; 12 bases map to TRBD2. From germline, CDR1 is SNHLY and CDR2 FYNNEI. V gave up 5 bases and J gave up 7 bases; unmatched junction bases: 6. The CDR3 has 15 residues. The CDR3 DNA reads TGTGCCAGCAGTCCTGGACTAGCGGGATCTAATGAGCAGTTCTTC. It encodes CASSPGLAGSNEQFF.

This chain uses TRBV7-2 with TRBJ2-5; D call uncertain. The V end was cut by 6 bases, the J end by 11 bases, with 16 bases between. Germline V lookup: CDR1 SGHTA, CDR2 FQGNSA. The CDR3 totals 12 residues. CDR3 region: CASRISNGEQYF. CDR3 bases: TGTGCCAGCAGGATATCAAACGGAGAACAGTACTTC. Together with reference TRBV7-2 and TRBJ2-5, the CDR3 gives the full variable domain: GAGVSQSPSNKVTEKGKDVELRCDPISGHTALYWYRQSLGQGLEFLIYFQGNSAPDKSGLPSDRFSAERTGGSVSTLTIQRTQQEDSAVYLCASRISNGEQYFGPGTRLLVL.

This rearrangement joins TRBV7-6 to TRBJ2-7, with D possibly TRBD2 on 5 matching bases. The CDR3 is 13 residues long. From germline, CDR1 is SGHVS and CDR2 FNYEAQ. Trimming took off 5 bases at V and 4 bases at J, with 12 bases between the two ends. The CDR3 loop is CASSPPSYYEQYF. As DNA, the CDR3 is TGTGCCAGCAGCCCCCCTAGCTATTACGAGCAGTACTTC.

The rearrangement uses TRBV4-1 and TRBJ2-1; 12 bases map to TRBD2. Germline assignment: CDR1 MGHRA and CDR2 YSYEKL. V shed 2 bases and J 3 bases; nucleotides not matched to a gene: 5. The CDR3 covers 17 residues. The DNA of the CDR3 is TGCGCCAGCAGCCAATCCGGGACTAGCGGGCGCTACAATGAGCAGTTCTTC. This sequence encodes CASSQSGTSGRYNEQFF.

The CDR3 is CASSTSGEQYF. The CDR3, as DNA: TGTGCCAGTAGTACCTCAGGAGAGCAGTACTTC. The chain employs TRBV19 and TRBJ2-7; D ambiguous. CDR1 is LNHDA and CDR2 is SQIVND in the germline V gene (reference sequence). V was shortened by 4 bases and J by 7 bases, with 8 bases between the two germline ends. This CDR3 comprises 11 residues.

This clone was counted only a few times. The rearrangement joins TRBV10-3 to TRBJ2-7, with 9 bases that match TRBD2. The germline V gene encodes CDR1 ENHRY and CDR2 SYGVKD. Trimming took 4 bases from V and 2 from J; bases not matched to a gene: 3. CDR3 length: 14 amino acids. CDR3 bases: TGTGCCATCAGTGGAGCGGGGGGAGCCTACGAGCAGTACTTC. This sequence encodes CAISGAGGAYEQYF.

Many counts were recorded for this clone. CDR3 loop: CASAGTGGLYNEQFF. CDR3 nucleotide sequence: TGTGCTAGTGCCGGGACGGGGGGGCTCTACAATGAGCAGTTCTTC. The V call is TRBV12-5, the J call TRBJ2-1, with 8 bases fitting TRBD2. The length of the CDR3 is 15 residues. From germline, CDR1 is LGHNT and CDR2 FRNRAP. The trim removed 7 bases at V and 3 bases at J, leaving 8 bases unmatched.

The chain recombines TRBV28 with TRBJ2-5; D perhaps matches TRBD1 (6 bases). There are 14 residues in the CDR3. Trimming left V 6 bases short and J 2 bases short, with 13 bases between. The germline gives CDR1 MDHEN, CDR2 SYDVKM. DNA of the CDR3: TGTGCCAGCAGCACCCTTGGACAGCAAGAGACCCAGTACTTC. Amino acids: CASSTLGQQETQYF.

This clone came up once. The rearrangement uses TRBV5-1 and TRBJ1-1, with D possibly matching TRBD1 (5 bases). V was trimmed by 7 bases and J by 1 base, leaving 17 bases between them. This CDR3 has 15 amino acids. In germline, CDR1 is SGHRS, CDR2 YFSETQ. CDR3 nucleotides: TGCGCCAGCGAGAAAGGGACTTTTGGGAACACTGAAGCTTTCTTT. Its translation is CASEKGTFGNTEAFF.

The V call is TRBV10-1, the J call TRBJ1-5; D gene uncertain. Per the germline V gene, CDR1 is WNHNN and CDR2 is SYGVQD (reference sequence). The CDR3 extends over 13 amino acids. Trimming removed 1 base from V and 6 bases from J, with 7 bases in between. The CDR3 loop reads CASSEFEGQPQHF. For the CDR3, the DNA is TGCGCCAGCAGTGAGTTTGAGGGTCAGCCCCAGCATTTT.

The chain joins TRBV2 to TRBJ2-3, with 7 bases matching TRBD1. The trim removed 6 bases at V and 4 bases at J, leaving 7 bases unmatched. The CDR3 covers 14 residues. Germline V gene data show CDR1 as SNHLY and CDR2 as FYNNEI. CDR3 nucleotides: TGTGCCAGCAGCCCGACAGGGCCCCCAGATACGCAGTATTTT. This gives the protein CASSPTGPPDTQYF.